This TCR beta chain was identified during a study of identical twins. TCRdb ran MiXCR on the 5' RACE reads and lists one entry per CDR3 protein. This repertoire shows about 810,000 distinct CDR3 sequences, around an eighth found once; its top ten account for around 1.6%. This clonotype was seen more than once but under ten times. Its antigen is currently unknown. Overall study findings and caveats: Among monozygotic twins, out-of-frame TCR alpha sharing exceeded what models predicted. Memory repertoires lacked the insertion deficit that abundant cord blood beta clonotypes showed.

The CDR3 has 15 amino acids. Germline V lookup: CDR1 MGHRA, CDR2 YSYEKL. V was cut by 3 bases and J by 8 bases, with 17 bases left in between. In addition, the sample was reused for a study of yellow fever vaccine responses in identical twins.

This TCR was recovered from a woman aged 18-35 years in good health. The sequenced material came from PBMCs. The chain links TRBV4-1 to TRBJ2-1; a possible D gene is TRBD1 (8 bases). As DNA, the CDR3 is TGCGCCAGCAGCCACCCCACAGGGGGGGAATATGAGCAGTTCTTC. It translates to CASSHPTGGEYEQFF.